This paragraph covers one T cell receptor (beta chain) sequence. The repertoire was sequenced with immunoSEQ multiplex PCR; TCRdb's copy has only in-frame clones and lacks some. The table has 50,000 to 60,000 clones, 90% seen once. This CDR3 is 15 amino acids long. V dropped 0 bases and J dropped 0; count of bases not matched to a gene: 2. CDR1 and CDR2 from the germline V gene are SGDLS and YYNGEE. This sample was taken from a study of OX40 agonist ivuxolimab in advanced cancers. This clonotype was obtained from an adult with an advanced solid tumor such as melanoma, head and neck, liver or kidney cancer. The starting material was CD4+ or CD8+ T cells sorted from blood, obtained in a trial of the OX40 agonist ivuxolimab. This chain joins TRBV9 and TRBJ1-1, with 7 nucleotides matching TRBD1. The CDR3 spells CASSVEGAMNTEAFF. The CDR3, as DNA: TGTGCCAGCAGCGTAGAGGGGGCCATGAACACTGAAGCTTTCTTT.